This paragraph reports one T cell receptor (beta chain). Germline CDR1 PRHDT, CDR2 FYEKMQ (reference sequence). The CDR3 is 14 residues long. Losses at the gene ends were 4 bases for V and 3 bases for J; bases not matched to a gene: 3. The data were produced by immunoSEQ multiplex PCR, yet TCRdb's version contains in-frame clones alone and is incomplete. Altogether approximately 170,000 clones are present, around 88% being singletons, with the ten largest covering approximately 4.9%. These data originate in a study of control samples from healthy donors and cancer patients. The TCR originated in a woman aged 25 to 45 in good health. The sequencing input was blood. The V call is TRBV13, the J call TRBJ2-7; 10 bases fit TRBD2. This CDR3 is CASSWTSGSYEQYF. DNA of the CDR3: TGTGCCAGCAGCTGGACTAGCGGAAGCTACGAGCAGTACTTC.